The clone carrying this T cell receptor beta chain was recorded many times. Its antigen remains unknown. The data were taken from a study of T cells in Graves' hyperthyroidism and ophthalmopathy. Amplification of TCR beta CDR3 regions was performed using RNA transcripts as template. The HTBI primer set drove a first-round RT-PCR of the TCR CDR3. TCRdb itself ran the multiplex PCR reads through MiXCR, one entry per CDR3 protein. The sample has approximately 500,000 distinct CDR3 sequences, roughly 46% seen once. The hyperthyroidism was newly diagnosed and had lasted under 2 months; the patients were aged 18 to 65. Study findings and constraints: Expanded thyroid clonotypes (above 0.001) were mostly also found in blood. Ophthalmopathy could be told apart from stable hyperthyroidism with a 13 V-J model.

Trimming removed 6 bases at V and 3 bases at J, with 17 bases between. Germline CDR1 is DFQATT and CDR2 is SNEGSKA (reference sequence). CDR3 length: 14 residues. The sequence was obtained from a woman younger than 35 with Graves' hyperthyroidism. The sequenced material came from peripheral blood or thyroid tissue (not recorded which). The chain carries TRBV20-1 and TRBJ1-1; the D is unclear. CDR3 bases: TGCAGTGCAGAGAGGGCAGACTTATACACTGAAGCTTTCTTT. Protein: CSAERADLYTEAFF.